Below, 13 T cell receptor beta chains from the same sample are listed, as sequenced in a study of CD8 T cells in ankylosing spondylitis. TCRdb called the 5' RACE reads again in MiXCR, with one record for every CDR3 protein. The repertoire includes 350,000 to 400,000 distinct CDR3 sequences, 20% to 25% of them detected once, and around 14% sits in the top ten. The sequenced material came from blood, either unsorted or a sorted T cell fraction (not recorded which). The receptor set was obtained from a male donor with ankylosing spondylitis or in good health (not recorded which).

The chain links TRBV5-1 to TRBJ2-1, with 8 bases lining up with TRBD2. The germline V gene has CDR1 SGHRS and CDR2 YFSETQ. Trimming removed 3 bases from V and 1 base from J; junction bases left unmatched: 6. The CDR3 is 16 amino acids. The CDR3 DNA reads TGCGCCAGCAGCTCCTCGGGGGGGGCGTCCTACAATGAGCAGTTCTTC. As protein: CASSSSGGASYNEQFF. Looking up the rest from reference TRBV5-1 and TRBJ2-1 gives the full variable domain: KAGVTQTPRYLIKTRGQQVTLSCSPISGHRSVSWYQQTPGQGLQFLFEYFSETQRNKGNFPGRFSGRQFSNSRSEMNVSTLELGDSALYLCASSSSGGASYNEQFFGPGTRLTVL.

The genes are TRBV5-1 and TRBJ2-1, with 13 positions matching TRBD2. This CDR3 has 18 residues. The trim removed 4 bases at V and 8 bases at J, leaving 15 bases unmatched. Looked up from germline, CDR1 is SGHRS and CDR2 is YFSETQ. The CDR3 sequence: CASSLPLLLAGGLDEQFF. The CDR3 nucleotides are TGCGCCAGCAGCCTGCCCCTCTTACTAGCGGGGGGGTTGGATGAGCAGTTCTTC.

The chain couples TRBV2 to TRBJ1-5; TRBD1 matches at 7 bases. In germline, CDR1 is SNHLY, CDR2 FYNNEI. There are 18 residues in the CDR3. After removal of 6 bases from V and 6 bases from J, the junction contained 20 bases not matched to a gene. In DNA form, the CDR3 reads TGTGCCAGCAGCGAAAAAAGACAGGGTGGGTCAGTGGGTCAGCCCCAGCATTTT. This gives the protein CASSEKRQGGSVGQPQHF.

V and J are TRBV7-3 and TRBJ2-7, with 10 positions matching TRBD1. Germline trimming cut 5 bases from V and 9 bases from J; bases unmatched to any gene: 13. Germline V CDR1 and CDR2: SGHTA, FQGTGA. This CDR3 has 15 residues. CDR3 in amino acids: CASSPLGTGVEVQYF. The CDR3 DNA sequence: TGTGCCAGCAGCCCGCTTGGGACAGGGGTCGAAGTGCAGTACTTC.

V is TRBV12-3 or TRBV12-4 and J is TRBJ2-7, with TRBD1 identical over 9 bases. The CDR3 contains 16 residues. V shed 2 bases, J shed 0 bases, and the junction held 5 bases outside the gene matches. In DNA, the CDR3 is TGTGCCAGCAGTTTAACCGGACAGGGGATCTCCTACGAGCAGTACTTC. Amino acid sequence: CASSLTGQGISYEQYF.

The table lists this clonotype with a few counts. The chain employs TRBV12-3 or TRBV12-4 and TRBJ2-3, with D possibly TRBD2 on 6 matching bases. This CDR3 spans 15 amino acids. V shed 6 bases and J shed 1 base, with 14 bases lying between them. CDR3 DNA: TGTGCCAGCAGCCCCTCGGGGGTCGGCACAGATACGCAGTATTTT. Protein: CASSPSGVGTDTQYF.

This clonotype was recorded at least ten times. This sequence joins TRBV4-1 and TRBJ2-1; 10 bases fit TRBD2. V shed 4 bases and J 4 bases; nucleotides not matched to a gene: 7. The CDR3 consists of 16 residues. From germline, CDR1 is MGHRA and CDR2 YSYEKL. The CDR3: CASSPEWTSGYNEQFF. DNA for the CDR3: TGCGCCAGCAGCCCAGAATGGACTAGCGGATACAATGAGCAGTTCTTC.

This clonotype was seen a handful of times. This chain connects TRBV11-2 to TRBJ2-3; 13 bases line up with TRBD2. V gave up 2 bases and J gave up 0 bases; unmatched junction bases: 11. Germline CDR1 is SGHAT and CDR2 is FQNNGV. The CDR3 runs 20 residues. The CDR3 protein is CASSLRSWTSGGSSTDTQYF. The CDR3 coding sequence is TGTGCCAGCAGCTTACGATCTTGGACTAGCGGGGGCTCTAGCACAGATACGCAGTATTTT. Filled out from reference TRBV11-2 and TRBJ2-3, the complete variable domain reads EAGVAQSPRYKIIEKRQSVAFWCNPISGHATLYWYQQILGQGPKLLIQFQNNGVVDDSQLPKDRFSAERLKGVDSTLKIQPAKLEDSAVYLCASSLRSWTSGGSSTDTQYFGPGTRLTVL.

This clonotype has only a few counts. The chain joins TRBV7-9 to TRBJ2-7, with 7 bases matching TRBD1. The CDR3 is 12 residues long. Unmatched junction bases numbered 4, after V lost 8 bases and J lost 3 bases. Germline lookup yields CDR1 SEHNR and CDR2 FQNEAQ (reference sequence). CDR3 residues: CASRDSYYEQYF. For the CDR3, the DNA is TGTGCCAGCCGGGACAGTTACTACGAGCAGTACTTC. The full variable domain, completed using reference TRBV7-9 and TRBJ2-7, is DTGVSQNPRHKITKRGQNVTFRCDPISEHNRLYWYRQTLGQGPEFLTYFQNEAQLEKSRLLSDRFSAERPKGSFSTLEIQRTEQGDSAMYLCASRDSYYEQYFGPGTRLTVT.

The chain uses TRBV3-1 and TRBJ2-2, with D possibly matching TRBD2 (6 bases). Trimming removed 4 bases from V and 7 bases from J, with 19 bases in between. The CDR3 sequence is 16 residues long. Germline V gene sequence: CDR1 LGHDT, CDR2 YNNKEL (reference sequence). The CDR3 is CASSPPASVVRGELFF. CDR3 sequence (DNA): TGTGCCAGCAGCCCCCCGGCTAGCGTCGTACGCGGGGAGCTGTTTTTT.

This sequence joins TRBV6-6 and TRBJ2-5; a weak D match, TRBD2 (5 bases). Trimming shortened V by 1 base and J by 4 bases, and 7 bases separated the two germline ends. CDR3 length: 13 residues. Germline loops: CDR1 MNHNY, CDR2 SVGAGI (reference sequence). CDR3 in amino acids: CASSYYAGETQYF. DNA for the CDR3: TGTGCCAGCAGTTACTACGCGGGAGAGACCCAGTACTTC.

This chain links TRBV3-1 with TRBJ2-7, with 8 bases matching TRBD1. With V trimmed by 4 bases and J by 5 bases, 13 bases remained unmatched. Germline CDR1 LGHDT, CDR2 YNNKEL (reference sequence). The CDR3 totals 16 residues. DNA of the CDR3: TGTGCCAGCAGCCCCCAACCCGACAGGGGCCAACACGAGCAGTACTTC. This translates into CASSPQPDRGQHEQYF.

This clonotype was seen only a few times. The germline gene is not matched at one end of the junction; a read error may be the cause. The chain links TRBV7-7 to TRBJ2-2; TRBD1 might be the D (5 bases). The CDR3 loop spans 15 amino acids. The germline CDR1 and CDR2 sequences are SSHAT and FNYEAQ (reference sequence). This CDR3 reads CASSLVTASTGELFF. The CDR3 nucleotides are TGTGCTAGCAGCTTAGTGACAGCGAGCACCGGGGAGCTGTTTTTT.